Listed here are 18 T cell receptor beta chains from one sample, sequenced in a study of blood T cell repertoires in COVID-19. Only in-frame clones appear in the TCRdb table, and some are missing; sequencing was by immunoSEQ multiplex PCR. This table holds roughly 53,000 clones, just over 85% found once. Specimen: peripheral blood. Receptor source: an elderly man with acute or convalescent COVID-19.

The rearrangement links TRBV7-3 to TRBJ1-2; D may be TRBD1 (6 bases). The CDR3 runs 14 residues. Germline-derived CDR1 and CDR2 are SGHTA and FQGTGA. The V and J ends lost 5 bases and 8 bases respectively, with 18 bases between them. Written as DNA, the CDR3 is TGTGCCAGCAGCCCTCAGCCTAGCCAGGGGGGCTACACCTTC. Its translation is CASSPQPSQGGYTF.

The CDR3 reads CASSSPGTGVGNQPQHF. As DNA, the CDR3 is TGTGCCAGTAGTAGTCCCGGGACAGGCGTTGGCAATCAGCCCCAGCATTTT. The chain is built from TRBV19 and TRBJ1-5; 8 bases map to TRBD1. This CDR3 contains 17 residues. V gave up 4 bases and J gave up 2 bases; unmatched junction bases: 10. Germline values: CDR1 LNHDA, CDR2 SQIVND (reference sequence).

This clone showed up just once. The rearrangement links TRBV27 to TRBJ1-1; 8 positions agree with TRBD1. J lost 8 bases, V lost 7 bases, and 6 bases had no gene match. This CDR3 has 12 amino acids. Germline CDR1 is MNHEY and CDR2 is SMNVEV (reference sequence). The CDR3 sequence is CASISRTGEAFF. CDR3 nucleotide sequence: TGTGCCAGCATATCTCGGACAGGGGAAGCTTTCTTT.

The chain couples TRBV6-5 to TRBJ1-6; 8 bases are shared with TRBD1. The germline V gene encodes CDR1 MNHEY and CDR2 SVGAGI. V lost 2 bases to trimming and J lost 7 bases; unmatched junction nucleotides: 1. The CDR3 sequence is 14 residues long. In DNA, the CDR3 is TGTGCCAGCAGTTACGGGACAGGAAATTCACCCCTCCACTTT. Its translation: CASSYGTGNSPLHF.

In DNA form, the CDR3 reads TGTGCCAGCTCACCTAGGCAGGTGGGCACTGAAGCTTTCTTT. This translates into CASSPRQVGTEAFF. The chain is built from TRBV18 and TRBJ1-1; D not certain. This CDR3 is 14 amino acids long. CDR1 and CDR2 from the germline V gene are KGHSH and LQKENI. Deletions cut 3 bases from V and 4 bases from J, with 12 bases between.

This chain joins TRBV29-1 and TRBJ1-3, with 9 bases aligning to TRBD1. The CDR3 is made up of 14 amino acids. V was pared by 6 bases and J by 3 bases, with 6 bases of the junction left unmatched. The V gene's germline CDR1 is SQVTM and CDR2 ANQGSEA. CDR3 nucleotide sequence: TGCAGCGTGGGGGGACAGGGATATGGAAACACCATATATTTT. This codes for CSVGGQGYGNTIYF.

Concerning this clone itself: At one end the junction does not follow the germline gene, possibly because of a read error. The identical CDR3 is also encoded by other nucleotide sequences in the sample. V usage is TRBV4-1 and J usage is TRBJ1-5, with D possibly TRBD1 on 5 matching bases. The length of the CDR3 is 16 residues. Germline V gene sequence: CDR1 MGHRA, CDR2 YSYEKL. This CDR3 reads CASSQTRVRGNQPQHF. The DNA for the CDR3 is TGCGCCAGTAGCCAAACCAGGGTTCGAGGCAATCAGCCCCAGCATTTT.

V and J are TRBV7-2 and TRBJ1-2; 8 nucleotides agree with TRBD1. V trimming: 4 bases; J trimming: 2 bases; junction bases outside the gene matches: 6. From germline, CDR1 is SGHTA and CDR2 FQGNSA. The CDR3 covers 15 residues. The CDR3 DNA follows: TGTGCCAGCAGCTCCGGGACAGGTTTGAACTATGGCTACACCTTC. Translating gives CASSSGTGLNYGYTF. The complete variable domain, with remaining parts taken from reference TRBV7-2 and TRBJ1-2, reads GAGVSQSPSNKVTEKGKDVELRCDPISGHTALYWYRQSLGQGLEFLIYFQGNSAPDKSGLPSDRFSAERTGGSVSTLTIQRTQQEDSAVYLCASSSGTGLNYGYTFGSGTRLTVV.

The chain is built from TRBV7-3 and TRBJ1-2; unclear D gene. This CDR3 spans 13 amino acids. The V end lost 1 base, the J end lost 10 bases, and 13 bases lay between the germline ends. Germline CDR1 SGHTA, CDR2 FQGTGA. This CDR3 is CASSLKGGQFYTF. CDR3 DNA: TGTGCCAGCAGCTTAAAGGGCGGGCAGTTCTACACCTTC.

This chain connects TRBV30 to TRBJ1-6, with 9 bases aligning to TRBD1. The V segment lost 5 bases and the J segment 7 bases; nucleotides outside the gene matches: 3. The CDR3 covers 13 residues. Germline assignment: CDR1 GTSNPN and CDR2 SVGIG (reference sequence). As DNA, the CDR3 is TGTGCCTGGGCGGGACAGGGAAATTCACCCCTCCACTTT. This sequence encodes CAWAGQGNSPLHF.

This rearrangement joins TRBV19 to TRBJ2-7; the D gene is possibly TRBD2 (5 bases). Germline CDR1 and CDR2: LNHDA and SQIVND (reference sequence). Trimming removed 6 bases at V and 5 bases at J, with 17 bases between. This CDR3 contains 14 residues. The CDR3 nucleotides are TGTGCCAGTAGCCCTAGCCCCGGATGGGACGAGCAGTACTTC. It is translated as CASSPSPGWDEQYF. Supplemented by reference TRBV19 and TRBJ2-7, the full variable domain reads DGGITQSPKYLFRKEGQNVTLSCEQNLNHDAMYWYRQDPGQGLRLIYYSQIVNDFQKGDIAEGYSVSREKKESFPLTVTSAQKNPTAFYLCASSPSPGWDEQYFGPGTRLTVT.

This chain uses TRBV28 with TRBJ1-1; D unresolved. V was clipped by 6 bases and J by 2 bases, with 10 bases between them. The CDR3 length is 13 residues. Per the germline V gene, CDR1 is MDHEN and CDR2 is SYDVKM. This CDR3 is CASRSRGNTEAFF. The CDR3 bases are TGTGCCAGCAGGTCGCGGGGAAACACTGAAGCTTTCTTT. Full variable domain (outside the CDR3, taken from reference TRBV28 and TRBJ1-1): DVKVTQSSRYLVKRTGEKVFLECVQDMDHENMFWYRQDPGLGLRLIYFSYDVKMKEKGDIPEGYSVSREKKERFSLILESASTNQTSMYLCASRSRGNTEAFFGQGTRLTVV.

A single count supports this clone. The CDR3 protein is CASSNREGGTEAFF. CDR3 sequence (DNA): TGTGCCAGCAGCAACAGGGAAGGGGGCACTGAAGCTTTCTTT. The rearrangement joins TRBV6-5 to TRBJ1-1; tentatively, D is TRBD1 (6 bases). This CDR3 comprises 14 residues. Germline CDR1 reads MNHEY; CDR2 reads SVGAGI. The V gene lost 6 bases and the J gene lost 4 bases, with 15 bases spanning the gap.

The J gene is TRBJ1-1, the V gene TRBV18, with D perhaps TRBD1 (5 bases). The V end lost 3 bases, the J end lost 4 bases, and 18 bases lay between the germline ends. Per the germline V gene, CDR1 is KGHSH and CDR2 is LQKENI. The CDR3 runs 16 residues. The CDR3 DNA is TGTGCCAGCTCACCGAGGCAGGGAAGCGTGAGCACTGAAGCTTTCTTT. Residues: CASSPRQGSVSTEAFF.

The CDR3 spells CASSLGAAGNTEAFF. In DNA, the CDR3 is TGTGCCAGCAGCTTAGGAGCGGCGGGGAACACTGAAGCTTTCTTT. This chain joins TRBV11-3 and TRBJ1-1; D remains ambiguous. Looked up from germline, CDR1 is SGHNT and CDR2 is YENEEA. The CDR3 extends over 15 amino acids. V lost 1 base to trimming and J lost 1 base, with 10 bases between them.

The table lists this clone with a few counts. The CDR3 nucleotides are TGTGCCAGCTCACAAGGGACAGGGGAGGATGGCTACACCTTC. Translation: CASSQGTGEDGYTF. This chain connects TRBV18 to TRBJ1-2; 10 bases agree with TRBD1. CDR1 and CDR2 from the germline V gene are KGHSH and LQKENI. The length of the CDR3 is 14 residues. J lost 6 bases, V lost 4 bases, and 5 bases had no gene match.

The chain joins TRBV19 to TRBJ2-3, with 10 bases matching TRBD2. Germline assignment: CDR1 LNHDA and CDR2 SQIVND (reference sequence). J lost 4 bases, V lost 4 bases, and 5 bases had no gene match. The CDR3 sequence is 15 residues long. The CDR3 nucleotides are TGTGCCAGTAGTAGGAGCGGGGGGGCCTCAGATACGCAGTATTTT. It specifies CASSRSGGASDTQYF.

The chain links TRBV4-3 to TRBJ2-3, with TRBD2 identical over 9 bases. The CDR3 runs 16 residues. Germline CDR1 is LGHNA and CDR2 is YSLEER. V was pared by 4 bases and J by 2 bases, with 7 bases of the junction left unmatched. The CDR3 region has the DNA TGCGCCAGCAGCCCTCGCCTAGCGGGACTCACAGATACGCAGTATTTT. This gives the protein CASSPRLAGLTDTQYF.